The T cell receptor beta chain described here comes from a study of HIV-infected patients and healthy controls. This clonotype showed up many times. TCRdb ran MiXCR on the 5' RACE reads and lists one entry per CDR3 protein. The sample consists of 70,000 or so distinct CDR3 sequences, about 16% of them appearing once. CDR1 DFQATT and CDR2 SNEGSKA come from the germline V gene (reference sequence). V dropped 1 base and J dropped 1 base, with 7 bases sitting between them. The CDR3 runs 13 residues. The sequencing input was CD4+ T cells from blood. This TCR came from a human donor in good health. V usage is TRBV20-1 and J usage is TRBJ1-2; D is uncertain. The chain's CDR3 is CSARVRLNYGYTF. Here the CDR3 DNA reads TGCAGTGCTAGAGTCCGTCTTAACTATGGCTACACCTTC.